This is a list of T cell receptor beta chains from one sample in a study of blood T cells in healthy people across ages. One entry per CDR3 protein, called by TCRdb with MiXCR from the 5' RACE reads. Of 780,000 or so distinct CDR3 sequences detected, 56% appear once; the ten largest clones hold 25% to 30%. Sequencing was performed on blood. These receptors all come from a man aged 35-49 years in good health. CDR3s include the opening cysteine and the closing phenylalanine or tryptophan. D genes are given only for firm matches. A row's size may be missing; if present it is once, few, many or a size class.

clone_size: -; j_call: TRBJ1-6; v_call: TRBV6-1; d_call: -; cdr3_nt: TGTGCCAGCACCGGCGCAAGGGGTAATTCACCCCTCCACTTT; cdr3_aa: CASTGARGNSPLHF
clone_size: -; j_call: TRBJ2-5; v_call: TRBV29-1; d_call: TRBD2; cdr3_nt: TGCAGCGTTAGCTCTAGCGGGGCACAAGAGACCCAGTACTTC; cdr3_aa: CSVSSSGAQETQYF
clone_size: -; j_call: TRBJ2-5; v_call: TRBV28; d_call: TRBD2; cdr3_nt: TGTGCCAGCAGGGGAACCGAGCGGGGGCCGCACGAGACCCAGTACTTC; cdr3_aa: CASRGTERGPHETQYF
clone_size: -; j_call: TRBJ2-1; v_call: TRBV6-4; d_call: TRBD2; cdr3_nt: TGTGCCAGCAGTGTCTTAGCTAGCGGGGGCTCTTCCTACAATGAGCAGTTCTTC; cdr3_aa: CASSVLASGGSSYNEQFF
clone_size: -; j_call: TRBJ2-5; v_call: TRBV5-1; d_call: -; cdr3_nt: TGCGCCAGCAGCTTGGCCGGGGGCCAGAAAGAGACCCAGTACTTC; cdr3_aa: CASSLAGGQKETQYF
clone_size: few; j_call: TRBJ1-6; v_call: TRBV3-1; d_call: -; cdr3_nt: TGTGCCAGCAGCCAAGAAGCTGGTTTATTTTCACCCCTCCACTTT; cdr3_aa: CASSQEAGLFSPLHF
clone_size: -; j_call: TRBJ1-1; v_call: TRBV7-9; d_call: -; cdr3_nt: TGTGCCAGCAGCTTCCGGGACCGGCCCACTGAAGCTTTCTTT; cdr3_aa: CASSFRDRPTEAFF
clone_size: -; j_call: TRBJ1-2; v_call: TRBV29-1; d_call: -; cdr3_nt: TGCAGCGTTGAATCGGGGATCTATGGCTACACCTTC; cdr3_aa: CSVESGIYGYTF
clone_size: -; j_call: TRBJ2-7; v_call: TRBV5-4; d_call: TRBD2; cdr3_nt: TGTGCCAGCAGCTCCGAGCGGGGCGCCTACAATGAGCAGTACTTC; cdr3_aa: CASSSERGAYNEQYF
clone_size: few; j_call: TRBJ2-3; v_call: TRBV12-3/TRBV12-4; d_call: -; cdr3_nt: TGTGCCAGCAGTTTATCGGGACCTAGCACAGATACGCAGTATTTT; cdr3_aa: CASSLSGPSTDTQYF
clone_size: many; j_call: TRBJ2-5; v_call: TRBV9; d_call: -; cdr3_nt: TGTGCCAGCAGCGTAGACCCGGGGCCCGAGGAGACCCAGTACTTC; cdr3_aa: CASSVDPGPEETQYF
clone_size: -; j_call: TRBJ1-5; v_call: TRBV3-1; d_call: -; cdr3_nt: TGTGCCAGCAGCGCAAGAGACAGGCCACCCCAGCATTTT; cdr3_aa: CASSARDRPPQHF
clone_size: -; j_call: TRBJ2-1; v_call: TRBV11-2; d_call: -; cdr3_nt: TGTGCCAGCAGCTTAGTGTCTGGACTTCTCAATGAGCAGTTCTTC; cdr3_aa: CASSLVSGLLNEQFF
clone_size: -; j_call: TRBJ1-1; v_call: TRBV21-1; d_call: -; cdr3_nt: TGTGCCAGCAGCGCTGACGGGGAATCAAACACTGAAGCTTTCTTT; cdr3_aa: CASSADGESNTEAFF
clone_size: -; j_call: TRBJ1-5; v_call: TRBV7-6; d_call: -; cdr3_nt: TGTGCCAGCAGACACGGACAGTATAGCAATCAGCCCCAGCATTTT; cdr3_aa: CASRHGQYSNQPQHF
clone_size: -; j_call: TRBJ1-1; v_call: TRBV6-2/TRBV6-3; d_call: TRBD1; cdr3_nt: TGTGCCAGCATTACAGGGGCCTGGGGCACTGAAGCTTTCTTT; cdr3_aa: CASITGAWGTEAFF
clone_size: few; j_call: TRBJ2-7; v_call: TRBV7-6; d_call: -; cdr3_nt: TGTGCCAGCGCACAAGGGACACCTCACTACGAGCAGTACTTC; cdr3_aa: CASAQGTPHYEQYF
clone_size: -; j_call: TRBJ2-1; v_call: TRBV13; d_call: TRBD1; cdr3_nt: TGTGCCAGCAGCTTAAGGGGACAGGGATACAATGAGCAGTTCTTC; cdr3_aa: CASSLRGQGYNEQFF
clone_size: -; j_call: TRBJ2-7; v_call: TRBV12-3/TRBV12-4; d_call: -; cdr3_nt: TGTGCCAGCAGTTTACTAGAATCCTACGAGCAGTACTTC; cdr3_aa: CASSLLESYEQYF
clone_size: few; j_call: TRBJ1-5; v_call: TRBV14; d_call: -; cdr3_nt: TGTGCCAGCAGCCCTGGGACGGTAAATCAGCCCCAGCATTTT; cdr3_aa: CASSPGTVNQPQHF
clone_size: -; j_call: TRBJ2-5; v_call: TRBV20-1; d_call: TRBD2; cdr3_nt: TGCAGTGCTAGAGTGGCTAGCGGGGGGGCTCAGGAAGAGACCCAGTACTTC; cdr3_aa: CSARVASGGAQEETQYF
clone_size: -; j_call: TRBJ2-3; v_call: TRBV29-1; d_call: -; cdr3_nt: TGCAGCGTTATTCAAGGGGCCGGCAACACAGATACGCAGTATTTT; cdr3_aa: CSVIQGAGNTDTQYF
clone_size: once; j_call: TRBJ1-6; v_call: TRBV30; d_call: -; cdr3_nt: TGTGCCTGGAAGGGGATTCCTAATTCACCCCTCCACTTT; cdr3_aa: CAWKGIPNSPLHF
clone_size: few; j_call: TRBJ2-7; v_call: TRBV25-1; d_call: TRBD1; cdr3_nt: TGTGCCACTCAGGCTCCAGGGGGATACGACGAGCAGTACTTC; cdr3_aa: CATQAPGGYDEQYF
clone_size: -; j_call: TRBJ2-7; v_call: TRBV5-6; d_call: -; cdr3_nt: TGTGCCAGCAGCCAGACGAACCTCATTAGGCACCCCTACGAGCAGTACTTC; cdr3_aa: CASSQTNLIRHPYEQYF
clone_size: -; j_call: TRBJ1-2; v_call: TRBV7-9; d_call: -; cdr3_nt: TGTGCCAGCAGTTACTTAATTGCTCGGCGAGAAAACTATGGCTACACCTTC; cdr3_aa: CASSYLIARRENYGYTF
clone_size: -; j_call: TRBJ1-1; v_call: TRBV2; d_call: TRBD1; cdr3_nt: TGTGCCAGCAGCGGGACAGGGGGAACCACTGAAGCTTTCTTT; cdr3_aa: CASSGTGGTTEAFF
clone_size: few; j_call: TRBJ2-3; v_call: TRBV14; d_call: -; cdr3_nt: TGTGCCAGCAGCCAAGTTCGGACGGGACTCACAGATACGCAGTATTTT; cdr3_aa: CASSQVRTGLTDTQYF
clone_size: once; j_call: TRBJ1-1; v_call: TRBV7-2; d_call: -; cdr3_nt: TGTGCCAGCAGCCTAGGGGTTTCTGAAGCTTTCTTT; cdr3_aa: CASSLGVSEAFF